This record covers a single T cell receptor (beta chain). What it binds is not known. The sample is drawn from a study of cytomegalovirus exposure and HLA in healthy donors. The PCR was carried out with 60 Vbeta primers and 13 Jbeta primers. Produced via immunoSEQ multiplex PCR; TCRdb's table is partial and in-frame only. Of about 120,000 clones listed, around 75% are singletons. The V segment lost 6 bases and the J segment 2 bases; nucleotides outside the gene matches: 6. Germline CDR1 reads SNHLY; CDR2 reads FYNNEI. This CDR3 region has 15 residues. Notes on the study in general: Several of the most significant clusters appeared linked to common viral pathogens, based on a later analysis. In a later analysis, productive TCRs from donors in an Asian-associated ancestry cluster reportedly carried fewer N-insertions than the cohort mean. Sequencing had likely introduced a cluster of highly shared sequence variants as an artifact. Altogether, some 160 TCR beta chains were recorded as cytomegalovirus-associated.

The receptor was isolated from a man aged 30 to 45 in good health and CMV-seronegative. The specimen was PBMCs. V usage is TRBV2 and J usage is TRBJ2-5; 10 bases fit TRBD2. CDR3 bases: TGTGCCAGCAGCCCACTAGCGGGGAGGCAAGAGACCCAGTACTTC. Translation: CASSPLAGRQETQYF.